This TCR beta chain comes out of a study of blood T cell repertoires in COVID-19. At the level of the study: The United States, Italy and Spain provided the acute and convalescent COVID-19 samples. From T cells, B-cell-depleted T cells, or PBMCs came the material, which was cDNA or gDNA.

In the original workflow: It was from reference gene primer amplification that nucleated cell counts were estimated. TCRdb keeps only in-frame clones here, not all; method: immunoSEQ multiplex PCR. The V and J calls and the clone size are those of that table, but D and trimming were determined from the DNA. The data show around 230,000 clones, more than 65% seen once. The length of the CDR3 is 14 residues. Per the germline V gene, CDR1 is SGHNT and CDR2 is YYREEE (reference sequence). V was cut by 4 bases and J by 4 bases, with 14 bases left in between. The clonotype was recovered from a woman over 75 with acute or convalescent COVID-19. The chain couples TRBV5-4 to TRBJ1-2, with D perhaps TRBD1 (6 bases). The sequenced sample consisted of peripheral blood. The CDR3 loop is CASSTGGRRYGYTF. DNA of the CDR3: TGTGCCAGCAGCACGGGGGGCCGACGCTATGGCTACACCTTC.